The next 12 T cell receptor beta chains were all read from a single sample in a study of cytomegalovirus exposure and HLA in healthy donors (dated by TCRdb to 2016 to 2017). Library creation used the immunoSEQ multiplex PCR assay. For the multiplex PCR, a mixture combining 60 forward primers for TCR Vbeta segments and 13 reverse primers for TCR Jbeta segments was used. TCRdb took over this immuneACCESS table, retaining in-frame rearrangements with V and J assigned. Such tables are incomplete; in checked studies, under half of the missing clones stem from an unresolved V gene, and the remainder is unexplained. In all, the sample holds roughly 100,000 clones, and roughly 70% of those were seen once. Clones ranked in the top ten supply around 3.5% of the sample. The sequenced sample consisted of PBMCs. The receptors were gathered from a woman aged 45-59 years in good health and CMV-seronegative.

This clone came up once. The CDR3 nucleotides are TGTGCCTGGAGCAGACCGGGACACAGCTCCTACGAGCAGTACTTC. It codes for CAWSRPGHSSYEQYF. The rearrangement uses TRBV30 and TRBJ2-7; D might be TRBD1 (6 bases). The CDR3 length is 15 residues. Germline CDR1 reads GTSNPN; CDR2 reads SVGIG (reference sequence). Trimming cost V 3 bases and J 0 bases, with 15 bases left between them.

This clone was seen more than once but under ten times. V usage is TRBV6-5 and J usage is TRBJ1-2; weak D call: TRBD1 (6 bases). The CDR3 length is 12 residues. Germline CDR1 reads MNHEY; CDR2 reads SVGAGI. V dropped 2 bases and J dropped 12 bases, with 13 bases sitting between them. The CDR3 DNA reads as TGTGCCAGCAGTTACATGGGGGCTTCTCACACCTTC. Translated: CASSYMGASHTF.

The CDR3 spells CASSKELASSSYNEQFF. In DNA, the CDR3 is TGTGCCAGCAGCAAAGAACTAGCATCGAGCTCCTACAATGAGCAGTTCTTC. The chain recombines TRBV5-4 with TRBJ2-1, with D possibly TRBD2 on 6 matching bases. Germline CDR1 reads SGHNT; CDR2 reads YYREEE (reference sequence). The CDR3 is made up of 17 amino acids. V lost 4 bases, J lost 0 bases, and 17 bases lay in between. Based on the CDR3 plus reference TRBV5-4 and TRBJ2-1, the full variable domain is ETGVTQSPTHLIKTRGQQVTLRCSSQSGHNTVSWYQQALGQGPQFIFQYYREEENGRGNFPPRFSGLQFPNYSSELNVNALELDDSALYLCASSKELASSSYNEQFFGPGTRLTVL.

In this sample, this clone turned up once. This rearrangement joins TRBV6-5 to TRBJ1-2; 9 bases line up with TRBD1. The CDR3 covers 14 residues. Germline V lookup: CDR1 MNHEY, CDR2 SVGAGI. V lost 6 bases and J lost 7; bases outside the gene matches: 9. In nucleotides, the CDR3 is TGTGCCAGCAGCCCCCGGGACAGGGCTTTTGGCTACACCTTC. It is translated as CASSPRDRAFGYTF.

The count of this clone is one. V and J are TRBV11-2 and TRBJ2-7, with TRBD2 matching over 14 bases. This CDR3 comprises 17 residues. V dropped 4 bases and J dropped 2; count of bases not matched to a gene: 7. The V gene's germline CDR1 is SGHAT and CDR2 FQNNGV. The CDR3: CASSSTSGGVGAYEQYF. Here the CDR3 DNA reads TGTGCCAGCAGCTCGACTAGCGGGGGGGTTGGAGCCTACGAGCAGTACTTC.

The chain is built from TRBV19 and TRBJ2-5, with TRBD2 matching over 8 bases. Per the germline V gene, CDR1 is LNHDA and CDR2 is SQIVND (reference sequence). V dropped 5 bases and J dropped 6; count of bases not matched to a gene: 5. CDR3 size: 13 residues. This CDR3 is CASSSSGWQTQYF. The DNA for the CDR3 is TGTGCCAGTAGTTCTAGCGGGTGGCAGACCCAGTACTTC.

This rearrangement joins TRBV6-6 to TRBJ1-1, with 7 bases fitting TRBD1. Germline CDR1 is MNHNY and CDR2 is SVGAGI (reference sequence). J lost 7 bases, V lost 6 bases, and 8 bases had no gene match. The CDR3 has 13 residues. This CDR3 is CASSPTDRVEAFF. CDR3 DNA: TGTGCCAGCAGCCCAACCGACAGGGTTGAAGCTTTCTTT.

This clone was recorded once. V and J are TRBV19 and TRBJ1-1, with D hard to call. The CDR3 length is 14 residues. Trimming shortened V by 4 bases and J by 1 base, and 10 bases separated the two germline ends. The germline CDR1 and CDR2 sequences are LNHDA and SQIVND (reference sequence). CDR3: CASSTTYRNTEAFF. The DNA for the CDR3 is TGTGCCAGTAGTACCACTTACAGGAACACTGAAGCTTTCTTT. Full variable domain (rest looked up from reference TRBV19 and TRBJ1-1): DGGITQSPKYLFRKEGQNVTLSCEQNLNHDAMYWYRQDPGQGLRLIYYSQIVNDFQKGDIAEGYSVSREKKESFPLTVTSAQKNPTAFYLCASSTTYRNTEAFFGQGTRLTVV.

This chain uses TRBV27 with TRBJ2-2, with a tentative D call TRBD2 (5 bases). V lost 6 bases, J lost 1 base, and 12 bases lay in between. Germline CDR1 is MNHEY and CDR2 is SMNVEV (reference sequence). The CDR3 contains 15 residues. CDR3 nucleotide sequence: TGTGCCAGCAGCACCGGGCGGGTGAACACCGGGGAGCTGTTTTTT. This codes for CASSTGRVNTGELFF.

This clone was observed a handful of times. The V call is TRBV19, the J call TRBJ2-6, with 7 positions matching TRBD1. The V gene end was trimmed by 9 bases and the J gene end by 0 bases; junction bases not matched to a gene: 11. The CDR3 loop spans 17 amino acids. Germline V gene sequence: CDR1 LNHDA, CDR2 SQIVND (reference sequence). In DNA form, the CDR3 reads TGTGCCAGCCGAAGGGACAGAGGGTTCTCTGGGGCCAACGTCCTGACTTTC. It specifies CASRRDRGFSGANVLTF.

This chain connects TRBV5-1 to TRBJ2-1; TRBD1 matches 9 bases. The V gene's germline CDR1 is SGHRS and CDR2 YFSETQ. Trimming cost V 5 bases and J 10 bases; bases outside gene matches: 13. The CDR3 loop spans 15 amino acids. The CDR3 nucleotides are TGCGCCAGCAGGCTCGAATCCGGGACAGGGAACGAGCAGTTCTTC. Its translation: CASRLESGTGNEQFF. The full variable domain, in which reference TRBV5-1 and TRBJ2-1 provide the parts outside the CDR3, is KAGVTQTPRYLIKTRGQQVTLSCSPISGHRSVSWYQQTPGQGLQFLFEYFSETQRNKGNFPGRFSGRQFSNSRSEMNVSTLELGDSALYLCASRLESGTGNEQFFGPGTRLTVL.

The V and J genes are TRBV19 and TRBJ1-5; maybe TRBD1 (5 bases). Germline CDR1 LNHDA, CDR2 SQIVND (reference sequence). The CDR3 contains 13 residues. Trimming took off 7 bases at V and 0 bases at J, with 7 bases between the two ends. CDR3 nucleotides: TGTGCCAGTACCAGGGATAGCAATCAGCCCCAGCATTTT. Translating gives CASTRDSNQPQHF.